These 24 T cell receptor beta chains originate from one sample sequenced in a study of blood T cell repertoires in COVID-19. Here immunoSEQ multiplex PCR was the method, and the copy in TCRdb shows in-frame clones only, minus some. Counted here are approximately 98,000 clones, about 80% occurring once; the ten biggest clones make up about 3.8%. Material for sequencing was peripheral blood. The receptors come from a woman in her 70s with acute or convalescent COVID-19.

The chain links TRBV27 to TRBJ2-7, with TRBD1 matching 9 bases. Trimming removed 6 bases from V and 4 bases from J; junction bases left unmatched: 13. CDR1 is MNHEY and CDR2 is SMNVEV in the germline V gene (reference sequence). The CDR3 spans 16 residues. CDR3 protein: CASRRTGVNIAYEQYF. The CDR3, as DNA: TGTGCCAGCAGAAGGACAGGGGTTAATATTGCTTACGAGCAGTACTTC.

J is TRBJ1-5 and V is TRBV9; no clear D. Trimming pared 3 bases from V and 2 bases from J, leaving 6 bases between. The germline gives CDR1 SGDLS, CDR2 YYNGEE. CDR3 length: 13 residues. The CDR3 protein is CASSGGGNQPQHF. The CDR3 DNA reads TGTGCCAGCAGCGGAGGTGGCAATCAGCCCCAGCATTTT.

The rearrangement joins TRBV2 to TRBJ2-7; D gene uncertain. CDR3 size: 12 residues. CDR1 is SNHLY, CDR2 FYNNEI, per germline. The CDR3 sequence: CVSRDKHYEQYV. CDR3 DNA: TGTGTCAGCCGTGACAAGCACTACGAGCAGTACGTC.

This rearrangement joins TRBV7-9 to TRBJ2-4; D might be TRBD1 (6 bases). The V gene's germline CDR1 is SEHNR and CDR2 FQNEAQ (reference sequence). The V end was cut by 5 bases, the J end by 7 bases, with 24 bases between. The length of the CDR3 is 17 residues. CDR3 protein: CASSVAPDRPLWNIQYF. The CDR3 DNA is TGTGCCAGCAGCGTCGCCCCCGACAGGCCACTCTGGAACATTCAGTACTTC.

CDR3 region: CASRASQETQYF. The CDR3 DNA reads TGTGCCTCCAGGGCTAGTCAAGAGACCCAGTACTTC. The rearrangement uses TRBV10-3 and TRBJ2-5, with D perhaps TRBD1 (5 bases). Trimming left V 11 bases short and J 2 bases short, with 12 bases between. The CDR3 is 12 residues long. Looked up from germline, CDR1 is ENHRY and CDR2 is SYGVKD.

This clone was detected only once. The J gene is TRBJ2-3, the V gene TRBV13; TRBD2 matches 10 bases. V trimming: 5 bases; J trimming: 4 bases; junction bases outside the gene matches: 9. Germline CDR1 and CDR2: PRHDT and FYEKMQ (reference sequence). This CDR3 comprises 16 residues. This chain's CDR3 is CASSMLGLAGADTQYF. The CDR3 bases are TGTGCCAGCAGCATGTTGGGCCTAGCGGGGGCAGATACGCAGTATTTT.

The rearrangement links TRBV18 to TRBJ2-7; possibly TRBD1 for D (5 bases). Trimming removed 4 bases from V and 5 bases from J, with 9 bases in between. CDR3 length equals 12 residues. Germline values: CDR1 KGHSH, CDR2 LQKENI. CDR3 amino acids: CASSRYRNEQYF. The CDR3 DNA follows: TGTGCCAGCTCACGATACAGGAACGAGCAGTACTTC.

There are a few counts of this clone. The chain combines TRBV7-3 with TRBJ2-2; TRBD1 matches 9 bases. This CDR3 is 15 amino acids long. The germline gives CDR1 SGHTA, CDR2 FQGTGA. V lost 8 bases to trimming and J lost 5 bases; unmatched junction nucleotides: 9. CDR3 in amino acids: CASAPTGGLTGELFF. The DNA of the CDR3 is TGTGCCAGCGCCCCGACAGGGGGGTTGACCGGGGAGCTGTTTTTT. The complete variable domain, with remaining parts taken from reference TRBV7-3 and TRBJ2-2, reads GAGVSQTPSNKVTEKGKYVELRCDPISGHTALYWYRQSLGQGPEFLIYFQGTGAADDSGLPNDRFFAVRPEGSVSTLKIQRTERGDSAVYLCASAPTGGLTGELFFGEGSRLTVL.

The chain recombines TRBV9 with TRBJ1-2; D possibly corresponds to TRBD1 (6 bases). Trimming left V 4 bases short and J 5 bases short, with 15 bases between. The CDR3 runs to 14 residues. In germline, CDR1 is SGDLS, CDR2 YYNGEE. The CDR3 region has the DNA TGTGCCAGCAGCTATGAGGGAGGGGGGTATGGCTACACCTTC. It specifies CASSYEGGGYGYTF.

The J gene is TRBJ1-2, the V gene TRBV19; D is unresolved. V lost 6 bases and J lost 0, with 8 bases in between. The CDR3 extends over 13 amino acids. In germline, CDR1 is LNHDA, CDR2 SQIVND (reference sequence). Here the CDR3 DNA reads TGTGCCAGTAGGCTGAGCCCTAACTATGGCTACACCTTC. It yields the protein CASRLSPNYGYTF.

The rearrangement uses TRBV19 and TRBJ2-4; D might be TRBD1 (7 bases). V lost 1 base and J lost 3, with 10 bases in between. Germline CDR1 and CDR2: LNHDA and SQIVND (reference sequence). CDR3 length: 15 amino acids. The CDR3 DNA is TGTGCCAGTAGTATAGGACAGGGACTCAAAAACATTCAGTACTTC. Its protein product is CASSIGQGLKNIQYF.

The gene calls are TRBV27 and TRBJ2-1, with 9 positions matching TRBD1. The CDR3 contains 15 residues. Per germline, CDR1 MNHEY and CDR2 SMNVEV (reference sequence). The V and J ends lost 3 bases and 5 bases, in that order; junction bases with no gene match: 5. CDR3 residues: CASSLGQGGNNEQFF. The CDR3 DNA sequence: TGTGCCAGCAGTTTGGGACAGGGCGGAAACAATGAGCAGTTCTTC.

V and J are TRBV18 and TRBJ2-5; TRBD2 agrees at 7 bases. CDR1 is KGHSH and CDR2 is LQKENI in the germline V gene. With 5 bases clipped from V and 5 bases from J, the junction kept 8 bases outside the gene matches. The CDR3 sequence is 14 residues long. The CDR3 nucleotides read TGTGCCAGCTCATCTAGCGGCTCCGGGGAGACCCAGTACTTC. Its translation: CASSSSGSGETQYF. The variable domain in full, with the rest retrieved from reference TRBV18 and TRBJ2-5, is NAGVMQNPRHLVRRRGQEARLRCSPMKGHSHVYWYRQLPEEGLKFMVYLQKENIIDESGMPKERFSAEFPKEGPSILRIQQVVRGDSAAYFCASSSSGSGETQYFGPGTRLLVL.

V is TRBV29-1 and J is TRBJ1-3, with D hard to call. The CDR3 is 14 amino acids. The ends were cut back, 5 bases at V and 0 bases at J, with 11 bases in the middle. CDR1 is SQVTM and CDR2 is ANQGSEA in the germline V gene. The CDR3 DNA is TGCAGCGTTTCGGGTTCTTACTCTGGAAACACCATATATTTT. This encodes CSVSGSYSGNTIYF.

The rearrangement joins TRBV19 to TRBJ1-1; D is possibly TRBD1 (5 bases). The V and J ends lost 8 bases and 1 base respectively, with 17 bases between them. The CDR3 has 15 amino acids. Germline CDR1 LNHDA, CDR2 SQIVND (reference sequence). The CDR3 coding sequence is TGTGCCAGTGGGGATTTTCGCAGGGAGAACACTGAAGCTTTCTTT. Amino acid sequence: CASGDFRRENTEAFF.

V gene TRBV6-2 or TRBV6-3 combines with J gene TRBJ2-7; D might be TRBD2 (6 bases). V shed 3 bases and J shed 2 bases, with 11 bases lying between them. Looked up from germline, CDR1 is MNHEY and CDR2 is SVGEGT. The CDR3 extends over 14 amino acids. The CDR3 nucleotides are TGTGCCAGCAGTTATTATGCGGGGACCTACGAGCAGTACTTC. This encodes CASSYYAGTYEQYF.

CDR3 DNA sequence: TGTGCCAGCAGTGAATTCTCTGTGTATAATTCACCCCTCCACTTT. This translates into CASSEFSVYNSPLHF. The rearrangement joins TRBV25-1 to TRBJ1-6; D call uncertain. Trimming stripped 1 base from V and 4 bases from J, with 8 bases between. The CDR3 is made up of 15 amino acids. Germline-derived CDR1 and CDR2 are MGHDK and SYGVNS.

The V and J genes are TRBV18 and TRBJ2-5, with 12 bases identical to TRBD2. Trimming cost V 3 bases and J 5 bases; bases outside gene matches: 7. Germline CDR1 reads KGHSH; CDR2 reads LQKENI. The length of the CDR3 is 16 residues. CDR3 DNA sequence: TGTGCCAGCTCACCGCGACTAGCGGGAGATGGTGAGACCCAGTACTTC. This codes for CASSPRLAGDGETQYF. Looking up the rest from reference TRBV18 and TRBJ2-5 gives the full variable domain: NAGVMQNPRHLVRRRGQEARLRCSPMKGHSHVYWYRQLPEEGLKFMVYLQKENIIDESGMPKERFSAEFPKEGPSILRIQQVVRGDSAAYFCASSPRLAGDGETQYFGPGTRLLVL.

This clone was observed a few times. The rearrangement uses TRBV6-1 and TRBJ2-2, with TRBD2 as a possible D gene (6 bases). The CDR3 covers 15 residues. Germline loops: CDR1 MNHNS, CDR2 SASEGT. V was trimmed by 3 bases and J by 6 bases, leaving 14 bases between them. This CDR3 is CASSERGLWAGELFF. The CDR3 coding sequence is TGTGCCAGCAGTGAGCGGGGCCTTTGGGCCGGGGAGCTGTTTTTT.

V is TRBV4-1 and J is TRBJ1-4; no clear D gene. Germline values: CDR1 MGHRA, CDR2 YSYEKL. V lost 4 bases and J lost 6, with 15 bases in between. The CDR3 is 15 residues long. Written as DNA, the CDR3 is TGCGCCAGCAGCCCCTCTCCGCGTTCCTATGAAAAACTGTTTTTT. It translates to CASSPSPRSYEKLFF.

V usage is TRBV7-6 and J usage is TRBJ1-5, with a possible D match to TRBD1 (5 bases). The CDR3 spans 17 residues. V lost 1 base and J lost 0, with 13 bases in between. Germline CDR1 SGHVS, CDR2 FNYEAQ. CDR3 loop: CASSLVGDRDSNQPQHF. The CDR3 DNA is TGTGCCAGCAGCTTAGTAGGGGATAGGGATAGCAATCAGCCCCAGCATTTT.

The chain is built from TRBV19 and TRBJ2-7; 7 nucleotides align to TRBD1. V was pared by 0 bases and J by 3 bases, with 8 bases of the junction left unmatched. Germline V gene sequence: CDR1 LNHDA, CDR2 SQIVND (reference sequence). The CDR3 extends over 16 amino acids. In nucleotides, the CDR3 is TGTGCCAGTAGTATAGAAGGGGACAGCCCATACTACGAGCAGTACTTC. This sequence encodes CASSIEGDSPYYEQYF.

The CDR3 loop is CASNLLPLSPQETQYF. CDR3 sequence (DNA): TGCGCCAGCAACCTACTTCCCCTGTCGCCCCAAGAGACCCAGTACTTC. The chain employs TRBV5-1 and TRBJ2-5, with no clear D. This CDR3 comprises 16 residues. In germline, CDR1 is SGHRS, CDR2 YFSETQ. With 6 bases removed from V and 1 base from J, the gap between germline ends came to 19 bases.

The chain carries TRBV3-1 (or the pseudogene TRBV3-2) and TRBJ1-4, with a possible D match to TRBD1 (6 bases). This CDR3 comprises 15 residues. The germline gives CDR1 LGHDT, CDR2 YNNKEL (reference sequence). The V and J ends lost 0 bases and 4 bases respectively, with 9 bases between them. The chain's CDR3 is CASSQDRGRNEKLFF. The CDR3 bases are TGTGCCAGCAGCCAAGACAGGGGACGTAATGAAAAACTGTTTTTT.